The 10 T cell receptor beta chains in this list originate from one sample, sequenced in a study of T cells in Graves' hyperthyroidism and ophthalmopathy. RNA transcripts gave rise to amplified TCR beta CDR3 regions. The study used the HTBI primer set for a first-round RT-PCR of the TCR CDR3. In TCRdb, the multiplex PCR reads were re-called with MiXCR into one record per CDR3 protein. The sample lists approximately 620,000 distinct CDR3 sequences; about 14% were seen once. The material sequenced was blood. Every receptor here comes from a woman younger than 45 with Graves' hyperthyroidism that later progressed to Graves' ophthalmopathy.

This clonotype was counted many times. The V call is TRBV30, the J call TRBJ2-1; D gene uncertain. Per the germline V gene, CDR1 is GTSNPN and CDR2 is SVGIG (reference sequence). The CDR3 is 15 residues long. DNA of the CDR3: TGTGCTAACAGCCCTCCTACGAGCTCCTACAATGAGCAGTTCTTC. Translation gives CANSPPTSSYNEQFF. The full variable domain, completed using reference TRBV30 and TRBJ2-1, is SQTIHQWPATLVQPVGSPLSLECTVEGTSNPNLYWYRQAAGRGLQLLFYSVGIGQISSEVPQNLSASRPQDRQFILSSKKLLLSDSGFYLCANSPPTSSYNEQFFGPGTRLTVL.

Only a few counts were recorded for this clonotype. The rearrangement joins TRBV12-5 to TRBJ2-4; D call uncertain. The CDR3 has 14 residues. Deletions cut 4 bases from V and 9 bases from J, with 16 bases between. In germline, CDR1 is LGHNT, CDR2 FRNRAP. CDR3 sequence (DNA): TGTGCTAGTGGTTCCCTCCCTGAGACCGGCATTCAGTACTTC. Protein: CASGSLPETGIQYF.

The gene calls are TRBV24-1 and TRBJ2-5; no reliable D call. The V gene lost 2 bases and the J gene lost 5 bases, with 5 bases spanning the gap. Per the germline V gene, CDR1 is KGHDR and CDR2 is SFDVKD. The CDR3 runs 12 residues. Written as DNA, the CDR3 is TGTGCCACCAGTGATTCCCGGGAGACCCAGTACTTC. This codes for CATSDSRETQYF.

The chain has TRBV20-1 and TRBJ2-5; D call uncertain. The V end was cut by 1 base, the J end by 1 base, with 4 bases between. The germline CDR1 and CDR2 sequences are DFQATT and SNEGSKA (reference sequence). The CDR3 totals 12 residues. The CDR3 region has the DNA TGCAGTGCTAGAGTCTGCCAAGAGACCCAGTACTTC. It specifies CSARVCQETQYF.

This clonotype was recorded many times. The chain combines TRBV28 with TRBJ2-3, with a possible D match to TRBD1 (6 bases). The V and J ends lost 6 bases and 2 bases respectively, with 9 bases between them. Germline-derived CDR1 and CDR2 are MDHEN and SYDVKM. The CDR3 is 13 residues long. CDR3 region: CASRTGFTDTQYF. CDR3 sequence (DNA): TGTGCCAGCAGGACAGGATTCACAGATACGCAGTATTTT.

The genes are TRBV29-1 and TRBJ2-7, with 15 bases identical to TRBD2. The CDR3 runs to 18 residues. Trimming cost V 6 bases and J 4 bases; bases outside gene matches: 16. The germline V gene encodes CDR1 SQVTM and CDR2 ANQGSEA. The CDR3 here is CSVVGPGQGTSGRYEQYF. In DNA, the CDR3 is TGCAGCGTAGTGGGGCCGGGACAGGGGACTAGCGGGAGGTACGAGCAGTACTTC.

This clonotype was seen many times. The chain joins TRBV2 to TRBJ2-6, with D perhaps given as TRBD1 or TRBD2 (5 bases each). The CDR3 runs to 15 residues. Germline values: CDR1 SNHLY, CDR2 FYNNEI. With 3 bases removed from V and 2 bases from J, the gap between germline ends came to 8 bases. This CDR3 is CASSEGRAGANVLTF. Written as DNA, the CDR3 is TGTGCCAGCAGTGAGGGACGGGCTGGGGCCAACGTCCTGACTTTC.

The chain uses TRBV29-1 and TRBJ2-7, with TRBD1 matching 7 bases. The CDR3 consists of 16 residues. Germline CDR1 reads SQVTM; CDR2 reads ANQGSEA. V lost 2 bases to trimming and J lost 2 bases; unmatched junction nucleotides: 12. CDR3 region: CSVEIRHGTAPYEQYF. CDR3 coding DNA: TGCAGCGTTGAAATTCGCCATGGGACAGCACCCTACGAGCAGTACTTC.

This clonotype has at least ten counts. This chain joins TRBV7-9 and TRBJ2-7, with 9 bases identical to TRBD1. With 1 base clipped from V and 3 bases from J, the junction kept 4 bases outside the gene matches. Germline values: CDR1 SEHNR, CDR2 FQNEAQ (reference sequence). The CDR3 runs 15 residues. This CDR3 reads CASSLGTGVFYEQYF. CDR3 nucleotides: TGTGCCAGCAGCTTAGGGACAGGGGTCTTCTACGAGCAGTACTTC.

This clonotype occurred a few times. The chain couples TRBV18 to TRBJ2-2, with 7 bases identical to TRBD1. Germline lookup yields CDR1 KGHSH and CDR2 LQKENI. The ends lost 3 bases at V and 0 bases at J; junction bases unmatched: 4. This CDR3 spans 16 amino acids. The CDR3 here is CASSPGDSANTGELFF. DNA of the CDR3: TGTGCCAGCTCACCTGGGGACAGCGCGAACACCGGGGAGCTGTTTTTT.